This T cell receptor beta chain stems from a study of blood T cells in healthy people across ages. Looked up from germline, CDR1 is MGHRA and CDR2 is YSYEKL. The CDR3 contains 15 residues. Trimming shortened V by 3 bases and J by 1 base, and 13 bases separated the two germline ends. Sample-barcoded 5' priming and a J-beta primer mix drove a second PCR of roughly 7 to 11 cycles. TCRdb ran MiXCR on the 5' RACE reads and lists one entry per CDR3 protein. The sample consists of some 710,000 distinct CDR3 sequences, approximately 21% of them appearing once. The clonotype originates from an older man in good health. The chain uses TRBV4-1 and TRBJ2-7; a weak D match, TRBD1 (6 bases). The sequencing sample was made of blood. CDR3 nucleotide sequence: TGCGCCAGCAGCCATGGTCAGGGGTCATCCTACGAGCAGTACTTC. Translated, it gives CASSHGQGSSYEQYF.